The present TCR beta chain was sequenced within a study of blood T cell repertoires in COVID-19 (dated by TCRdb to between 2020 and 2021). Broadly, across the study: The collaborator samples originated in the United States, Italy and Spain and spanned the acute and convalescent phases of COVID-19. Where available, HLA class I and class II types were obtained from metadata supplied by the sample provider rather than from assay-based typing. Subjects who had been exposed to COVID-19, were actively infected with it, or had recovered from it provided the deeply sampled blood TCRbeta repertoires that made up the dataset. The repertoires were made available in a free public database intended to serve as a resource for research on the immune response to SARS-CoV-2. Nearly every sample came with metadata listing a de-identified subject ID, COVID-19 status, age in years and sex. The samples were drawn from the first 160 participants of the ongoing ImmuneRACE study and from 950 to 1,500 subjects provided by 6 global collaborators. The prospective study material was composed of cDNA or gDNA derived from T cells, B-cell-depleted T cells, or PBMCs.

A remark on this clone: No antigen is known for it. At one end the junction does not follow the germline gene, possibly because of a read error.

At one collaborating source in Seattle, patients were enrolled during active infection and were followed longitudinally through the course of disease. Whole blood was collected in K2EDTA tubes by collaborating institutions according to the institutions' own protocols. For TCRbeta analysis, collaborator samples were shipped as frozen whole blood, as isolated PBMCs, or as DNA extracted from either sample type. Findings and caveats that apply to the study as a whole: Clinical and demographic metadata were provided uncurated, with the amount varying by source and participant.

TCRbeta CDR3 regions were amplified from genomic DNA using the immunoSEQ Assay, a bias-controlled multiplex PCR. In the source study's methods: The number of nucleated cells in each sample was estimated by amplification of reference gene primers within the assay. To quantify the absolute abundance of each unique TCRbeta CDR3 rearrangement, sequence reads were collapsed and filtered. For each sample, productive Simpson clonality was calculated as the square root of Simpson's diversity index over productive rearrangements. The immuneACCESS repertoire file appears here via TCRdb, limited to in-frame rearrangements. These files lack a portion of the clones; in checked studies, under half of the deficit traces to unresolved V genes, and the cause of the others is not known. Clone size and the V and J calls come from that table; the DNA yielded D and trimming. The sample table shows about 150,000 clones, and around 85% are seen once. The top ten clones comprise 0.63% of the sample.

Specimen: peripheral blood. The sequence derives from a man aged 55 to 70 with COVID-19, enrolled during active disease.

The DNA reads as follows: TGTGCCAGCCGTGACCCCGTGGAGGGGTTGGGGTATAATTCACCCCTCCACTTT. This is translated as CASRDPVEGLGYNSPLHF. The chain uses TRBV6-1 and TRBJ1-6; the D gene is perhaps TRBD1, from 5 matching bases. Inclusive of the bounding cysteine and phenylalanine, the CDR3 is 18 residues long. Just the 54-base CDR3 DNA is kept, in frame starting at base 1. CDR1 and CDR2 (MNHNS, SASEGT) derive from the germline V gene.